The TCR beta chain described here comes from a study of cytomegalovirus exposure and HLA in healthy donors. Overall study results and limits: Reportedly, HLA-A and HLA-B alleles of most subjects were accurately predicted from TCR beta. Later analysis demonstrated an association between a missense DCLRE1C variant and TCR beta V- and J-gene trimming.

These donors counted as nominally healthy when sampled, but unrecorded immune exposures were likely. In regard to this clone: The target antigen is unknown.

The PCR had 60 Vbeta and 13 Jbeta primers. Assay used: immunoSEQ multiplex PCR; TCRdb lists only in-frame clones, some missing. The sample carries approximately 27,000 clones, approximately 70% recorded once. The sample comprised PBMCs. The receptor was isolated from a woman in her 50s in good health and CMV-seronegative.

The CDR3 spells CASSQDPGNNQPQHF. CDR3 nucleotides: TGCGCCAGCAGCCAAGATCCAGGGAACAATCAGCCCCAGCATTTT. The V gene is TRBV4-1, the J gene TRBJ1-5, with a weak D call TRBD1 (5 bases). The V and J ends lost 0 bases and 3 bases respectively, with 9 bases between them. Germline lookup yields CDR1 MGHRA and CDR2 YSYEKL. The CDR3 contains 15 residues.